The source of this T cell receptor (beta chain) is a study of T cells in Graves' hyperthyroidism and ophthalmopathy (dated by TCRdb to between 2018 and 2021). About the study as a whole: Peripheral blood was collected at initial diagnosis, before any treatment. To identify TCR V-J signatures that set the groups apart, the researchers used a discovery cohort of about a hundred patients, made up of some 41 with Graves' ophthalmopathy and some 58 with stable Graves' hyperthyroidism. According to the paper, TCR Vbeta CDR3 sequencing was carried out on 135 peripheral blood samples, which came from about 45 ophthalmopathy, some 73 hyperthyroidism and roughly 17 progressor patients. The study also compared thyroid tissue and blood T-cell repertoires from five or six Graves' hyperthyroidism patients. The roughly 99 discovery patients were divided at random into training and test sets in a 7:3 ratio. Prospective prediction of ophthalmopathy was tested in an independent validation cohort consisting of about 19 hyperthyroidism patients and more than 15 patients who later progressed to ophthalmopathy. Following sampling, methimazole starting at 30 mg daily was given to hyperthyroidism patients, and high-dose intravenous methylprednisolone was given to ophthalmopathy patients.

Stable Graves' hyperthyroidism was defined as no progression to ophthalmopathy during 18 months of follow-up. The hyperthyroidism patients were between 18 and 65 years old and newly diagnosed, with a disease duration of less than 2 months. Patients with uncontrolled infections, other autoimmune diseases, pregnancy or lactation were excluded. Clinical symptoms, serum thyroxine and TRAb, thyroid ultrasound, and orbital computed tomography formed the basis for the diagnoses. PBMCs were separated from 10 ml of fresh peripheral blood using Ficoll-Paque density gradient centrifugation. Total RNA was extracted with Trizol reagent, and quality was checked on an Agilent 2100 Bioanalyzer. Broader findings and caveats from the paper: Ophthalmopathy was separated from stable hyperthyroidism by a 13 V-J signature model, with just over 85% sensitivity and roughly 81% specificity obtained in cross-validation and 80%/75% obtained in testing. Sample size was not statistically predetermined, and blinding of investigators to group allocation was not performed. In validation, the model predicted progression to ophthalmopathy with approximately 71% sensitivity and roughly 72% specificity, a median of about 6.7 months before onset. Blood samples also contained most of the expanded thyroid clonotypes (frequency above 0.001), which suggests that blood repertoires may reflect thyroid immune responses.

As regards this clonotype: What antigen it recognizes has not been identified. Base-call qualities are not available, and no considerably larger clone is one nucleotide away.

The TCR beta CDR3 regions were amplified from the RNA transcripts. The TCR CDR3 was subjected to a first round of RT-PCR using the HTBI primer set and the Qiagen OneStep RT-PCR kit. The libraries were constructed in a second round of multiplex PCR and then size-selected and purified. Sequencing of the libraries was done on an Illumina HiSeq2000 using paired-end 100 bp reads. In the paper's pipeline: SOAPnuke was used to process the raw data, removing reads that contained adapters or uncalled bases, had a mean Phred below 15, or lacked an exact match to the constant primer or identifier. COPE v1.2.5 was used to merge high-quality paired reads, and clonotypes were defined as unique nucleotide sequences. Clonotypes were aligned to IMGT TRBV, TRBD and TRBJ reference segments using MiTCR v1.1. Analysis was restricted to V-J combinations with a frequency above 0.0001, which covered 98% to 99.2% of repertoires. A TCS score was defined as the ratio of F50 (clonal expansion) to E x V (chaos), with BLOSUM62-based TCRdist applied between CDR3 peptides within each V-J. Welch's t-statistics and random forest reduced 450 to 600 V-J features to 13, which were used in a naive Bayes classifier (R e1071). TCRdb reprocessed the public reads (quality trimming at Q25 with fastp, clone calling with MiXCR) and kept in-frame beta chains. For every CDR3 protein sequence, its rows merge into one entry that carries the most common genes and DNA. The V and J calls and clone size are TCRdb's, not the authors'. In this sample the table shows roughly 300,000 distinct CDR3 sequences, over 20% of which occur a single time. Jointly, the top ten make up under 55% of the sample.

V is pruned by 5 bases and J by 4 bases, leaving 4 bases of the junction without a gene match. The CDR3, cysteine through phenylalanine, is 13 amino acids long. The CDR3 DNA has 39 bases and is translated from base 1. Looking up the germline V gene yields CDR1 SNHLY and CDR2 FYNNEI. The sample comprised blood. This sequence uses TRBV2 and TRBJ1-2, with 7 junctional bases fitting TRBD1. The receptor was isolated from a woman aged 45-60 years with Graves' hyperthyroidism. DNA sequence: TGTGCCAGCAGTTCAGGACAGGTCTATGGCTACACCTTC. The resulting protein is CASSSGQVYGYTF.